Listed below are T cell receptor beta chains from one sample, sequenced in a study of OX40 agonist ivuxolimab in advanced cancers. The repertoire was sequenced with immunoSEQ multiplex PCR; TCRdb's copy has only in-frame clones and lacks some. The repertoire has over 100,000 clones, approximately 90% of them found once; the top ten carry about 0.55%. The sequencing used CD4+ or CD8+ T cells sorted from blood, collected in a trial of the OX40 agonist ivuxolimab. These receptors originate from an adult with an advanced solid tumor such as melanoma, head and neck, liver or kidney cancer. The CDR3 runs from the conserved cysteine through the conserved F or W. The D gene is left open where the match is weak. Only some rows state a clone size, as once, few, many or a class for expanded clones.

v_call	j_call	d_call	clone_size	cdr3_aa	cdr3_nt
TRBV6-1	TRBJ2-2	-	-	CANGGANTGELFF	TGTGCCAACGGAGGGGCCAACACCGGGGAGCTGTTTTTT
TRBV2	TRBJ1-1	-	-	CATSLGQRRTEAFF	TGTGCCACATCCCTTGGTCAGAGGCGGACTGAAGCTTTCTTT
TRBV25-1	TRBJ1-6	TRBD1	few	CASQGQGNSPLHF	TGTGCCAGCCAAGGACAGGGGAATTCACCCCTCCACTTT
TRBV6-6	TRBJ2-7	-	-	CASTRGGGTYEQYF	TGTGCCAGCACCCGAGGGGGGGGGACCTACGAGCAGTACTTC
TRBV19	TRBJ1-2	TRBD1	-	CASTPGTGSNYGYTF	TGTGCCAGTACCCCTGGGACAGGGAGTAACTATGGCTACACCTTC
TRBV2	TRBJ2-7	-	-	CASSERGAFYEQYF	TGTGCCAGCAGTGAACGAGGGGCCTTCTACGAGCAGTACTTC
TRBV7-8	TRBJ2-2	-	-	CASSPETATGELFF	TGTGCCAGCAGCCCGGAGACAGCCACCGGGGAGCTGTTTTTT
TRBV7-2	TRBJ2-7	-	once	CASSAGREHEQYF	TGTGCCAGCAGCGCCGGCAGGGAGCACGAGCAGTACTTC
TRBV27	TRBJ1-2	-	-	CASSPNQDRNYGYTF	TGTGCCAGCAGTCCCAACCAAGACAGGAACTATGGCTACACCTTC
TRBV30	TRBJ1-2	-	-	CAWSTGIGYTF	TGTGCCTGGAGTACAGGGATTGGCTACACCTTC
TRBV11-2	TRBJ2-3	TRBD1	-	CASSSDRVKDTQYF	TGTGCCAGCAGCTCGGACAGGGTGAAGGATACGCAGTATTTT
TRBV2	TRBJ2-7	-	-	CASSDQSAAAYEQYF	TGTGCCAGCAGTGACCAGTCAGCAGCTGCCTACGAGCAGTACTTC
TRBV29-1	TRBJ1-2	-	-	CSAFNLGASYGYTF	TGCAGCGCCTTTAACTTGGGCGCGAGCTATGGCTACACCTTC
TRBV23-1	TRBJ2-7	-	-	CASSQSHGTYEQYF	TGCGCCAGCAGTCAATCACACGGTACCTACGAGCAGTACTTC
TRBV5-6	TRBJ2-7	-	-	CASNSQGSLHYEQYF	TGTGCCAGCAACTCCCAGGGGAGCCTCCACTACGAGCAGTACTTC
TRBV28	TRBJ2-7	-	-	CASSPRVTYEQYF	TGTGCCAGCAGTCCCCGGGTGACCTACGAGCAGTACTTC
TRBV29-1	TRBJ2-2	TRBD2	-	CSVGGGGNTGELFF	TGCAGCGTTGGGGGCGGGGGGAACACCGGGGAGCTGTTTTTT
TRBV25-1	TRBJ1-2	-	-	CASSYSTGNYGYTF	TGTGCCAGCAGTTACTCTACAGGGAACTATGGCTACACCTTC
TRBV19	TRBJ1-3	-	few	CASSTQQAGNTIYF	TGTGCCAGTAGTACGCAGCAAGCTGGAAACACCATATATTTT
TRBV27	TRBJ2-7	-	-	CASTDRYEQYF	TGTGCCAGCACCGACAGGTACGAGCAGTACTTC
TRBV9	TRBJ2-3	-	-	CASSVAPTFGDTQYF	TGTGCCAGCAGCGTAGCCCCTACTTTCGGGGATACGCAGTATTTT
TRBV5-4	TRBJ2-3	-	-	CASSVGLATDTQYF	TGTGCCAGCAGCGTGGGACTCGCCACAGATACGCAGTATTTT
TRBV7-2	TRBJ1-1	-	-	CASSRGGETEAFF	TGTGCCAGCAGCCGAGGGGGAGAAACTGAAGCTTTCTTT
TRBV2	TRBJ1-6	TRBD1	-	CASSTGGASSPLHF	TGTGCCAGCAGTACAGGGGGCGCGAGTTCACCCCTCCACTTT
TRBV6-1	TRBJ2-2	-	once	CASSEAGRVTGELFF	TGTGCCAGCAGTGAAGCAGGGCGGGTCACCGGGGAGCTGTTTTTT
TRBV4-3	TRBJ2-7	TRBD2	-	CASSQGGTHSYEQYF	TGCGCCAGCAGCCAGGGGGGGACTCATTCCTACGAGCAGTACTTC
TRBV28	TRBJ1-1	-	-	CASRGMNTEAFF	TGTGCCAGCAGGGGGATGAACACTGAAGCTTTCTTT
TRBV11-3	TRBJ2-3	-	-	CASSQRLGSTDTQYF	TGTGCCAGCAGCCAGAGGCTAGGGAGCACAGATACGCAGTATTTT
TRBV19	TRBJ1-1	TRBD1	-	CASSLGTATGTEAFF	TGTGCCAGTAGTCTCGGGACAGCGACGGGCACTGAAGCTTTCTTT
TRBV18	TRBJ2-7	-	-	CASSPAAVATYEQYF	TGTGCCAGCTCACCAGCTGCTGTGGCTACCTACGAGCAGTACTTC
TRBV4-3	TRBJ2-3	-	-	CASSRGTVSTDTQYF	TGCGCCAGCAGCCGGGGGACCGTTAGCACAGATACGCAGTATTTT
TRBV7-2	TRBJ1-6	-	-	CASSLEVVSGSALHF	TGTGCCAGCAGCTTAGAAGTAGTTTCTGGGTCGGCCCTCCACTTT
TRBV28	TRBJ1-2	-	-	CASSSGVGDLYGYTF	TGTGCCAGCAGTTCGGGGGTCGGCGACCTCTATGGCTACACCTTC
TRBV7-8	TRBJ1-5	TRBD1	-	CASSPQPGQSNQPQHF	TGTGCCAGCAGCCCCCAGCCGGGACAGAGCAATCAGCCCCAGCATTTT
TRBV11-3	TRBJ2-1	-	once	CASSLMGSDNEQFF	TGTGCCAGCAGCTTGATGGGGAGTGACAATGAGCAGTTCTTC
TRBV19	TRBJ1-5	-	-	CASRSGWIVNQPQHF	TGTGCCAGTAGATCCGGGTGGATAGTCAATCAGCCCCAGCATTTT
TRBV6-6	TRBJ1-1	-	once	CASSYSGGGSF	TGTGCCAGCAGTTATTCAGGAGGGGGTAGCTTT